What follows are 10 T cell receptor beta chains derived from one specimen sequenced in a study of blood T cells in healthy people across ages. Combining a sample-barcoded 5' primer with a J-beta primer mix, a second PCR ran for roughly 7 to 11 cycles. TCRdb processed the 5' RACE reads anew with MiXCR; each CDR3 protein has one entry. The data contain around 1.5 million distinct CDR3 sequences, around 39% of them seen just once; the ten biggest clones take up roughly 7.7%. Sequencing used blood. The source of these receptors is a woman under 30 in good health.

The rearrangement uses TRBV20-1 and TRBJ2-3; 11 bases line up with TRBD2. This CDR3 spans 14 amino acids. Germline V gene data show CDR1 as DFQATT and CDR2 as SNEGSKA (reference sequence). V was pared by 8 bases and J by 2 bases, with 6 bases of the junction left unmatched. The CDR3 loop is CSSTSGALTDTQYF. The CDR3 DNA reads as TGCAGTTCGACTAGCGGGGCACTCACAGATACGCAGTATTTT.

This clonotype came up a few times. V is TRBV15 and J is TRBJ2-1; D uncertain. Trimming cost V 0 bases and J 4 bases, with 4 bases left between them. The CDR3 spans 13 residues. In germline, CDR1 is LNHNV, CDR2 YYDKDF (reference sequence). This CDR3 reads CATSREPYNEQFF. The CDR3 region has the DNA TGTGCCACCAGCAGAGAACCGTACAATGAGCAGTTCTTC.

The V call is TRBV20-1, the J call TRBJ1-6; 11 bases agree with TRBD1. CDR1 and CDR2 from the germline V gene are DFQATT and SNEGSKA (reference sequence). Trimming at V came to 0 bases and at J to 8 bases, leaving 3 bases not matched to a gene. CDR3 size: 15 residues. The chain's CDR3 is CSARDGGQGDSPLHF. The CDR3 nucleotides are TGCAGTGCTAGAGATGGGGGACAGGGGGATTCACCCCTCCACTTT.

This chain connects TRBV12-3 or TRBV12-4 to TRBJ1-2; 11 nucleotides agree with TRBD1. The CDR3 is 17 residues long. After removal of 5 bases from V and 5 bases from J, the junction contained 13 bases not matched to a gene. CDR3 region: CASSGPGQGDNIYGYTF. CDR3 nucleotides: TGTGCCAGCAGTGGTCCGGGACAGGGGGACAATATTTATGGCTACACCTTC.

This clonotype was counted ten times or more. The gene calls are TRBV7-2 and TRBJ2-3; D is perhaps TRBD1 (5 bases). Between the trimmed V and J ends, which lost 2 bases and 2 bases, there was a span of 8 bases. Germline V CDR1 and CDR2: SGHTA, FQGNSA. The CDR3 extends over 14 amino acids. CDR3 nucleotides: TGTGCCAGCAGCTTAAGGGGTCACACAGATACGCAGTATTTT. Translated, it gives CASSLRGHTDTQYF.

CDR3 region: CASSSLAGGATDTQYF. The CDR3 DNA sequence: TGCGCCAGCAGCTCATTAGCGGGGGGTGCCACAGATACGCAGTATTTT. The chain carries TRBV4-1 and TRBJ2-3; TRBD2 aligns across 10 bases. CDR1 is MGHRA, CDR2 YSYEKL, per germline. The CDR3 consists of 16 residues. Losses at the gene ends were 5 bases for V and 2 bases for J; bases not matched to a gene: 7.

The V and J genes are TRBV27 and TRBJ1-1; 10 bases are a match to TRBD1. Germline V CDR1 and CDR2: MNHEY, SMNVEV (reference sequence). The CDR3 is 15 residues long. The V gene end was trimmed by 1 base and the J gene end by 5 bases; junction bases not matched to a gene: 4. CDR3 sequence: CASSLLRTGGTEAFF. In DNA form, the CDR3 reads TGTGCCAGCAGTTTATTAAGGACAGGGGGTACTGAAGCTTTCTTT.

On this clonotype: A much more abundant neighbour one base away suggests this may be a read error. J is TRBJ2-7 and V is TRBV4-1; no clear D. Looked up from germline, CDR1 is MGHRA and CDR2 is YSYEKL. There are 12 residues in the CDR3. CDR3 loop: CVSSQDTREQYF. The CDR3, as DNA: TGCGTCAGCAGCCAAGATACCCGGGAGCAGTACTTC.

Only one count was recorded for this clonotype. The chain is built from TRBV7-9 and TRBJ2-1, with 9 bases fitting TRBD1. The V gene's germline CDR1 is SEHNR and CDR2 FQNEAQ (reference sequence). J gave up 7 bases and V 3 bases, and 7 bases lay outside the gene matches. The CDR3 has 15 residues. In DNA form, the CDR3 reads TGTGCCAGCAGCTTTACAGGGGGCGCGGGTAATGAGCAGTTCTTC. Encoded protein: CASSFTGGAGNEQFF.

The rearrangement joins TRBV29-1 to TRBJ1-3; D remains ambiguous. Germline-derived CDR1 and CDR2 are SQVTM and ANQGSEA. The CDR3 is made up of 13 amino acids. The V end lost 7 bases, the J end lost 2 bases, and 12 bases lay between the germline ends. The CDR3 sequence: CSGGVGAGNTIYF. The CDR3 region has the DNA TGCAGCGGTGGGGTGGGAGCTGGAAACACCATATATTTT.